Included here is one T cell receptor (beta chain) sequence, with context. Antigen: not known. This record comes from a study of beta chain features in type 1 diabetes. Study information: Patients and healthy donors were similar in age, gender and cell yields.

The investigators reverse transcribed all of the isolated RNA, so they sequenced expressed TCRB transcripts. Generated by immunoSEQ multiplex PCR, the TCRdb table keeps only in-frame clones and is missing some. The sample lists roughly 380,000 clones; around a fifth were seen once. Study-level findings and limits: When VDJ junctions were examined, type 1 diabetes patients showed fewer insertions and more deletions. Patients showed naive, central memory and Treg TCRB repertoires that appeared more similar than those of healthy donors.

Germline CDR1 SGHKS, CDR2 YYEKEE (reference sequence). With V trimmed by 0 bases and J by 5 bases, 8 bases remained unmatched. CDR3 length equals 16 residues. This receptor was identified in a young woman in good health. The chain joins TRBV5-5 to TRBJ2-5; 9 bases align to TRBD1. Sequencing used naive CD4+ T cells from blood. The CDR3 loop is CASSLAGTGGWETQYF. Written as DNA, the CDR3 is TGTGCCAGCAGCTTGGCAGGTACAGGGGGCTGGGAGACCCAGTACTTC.